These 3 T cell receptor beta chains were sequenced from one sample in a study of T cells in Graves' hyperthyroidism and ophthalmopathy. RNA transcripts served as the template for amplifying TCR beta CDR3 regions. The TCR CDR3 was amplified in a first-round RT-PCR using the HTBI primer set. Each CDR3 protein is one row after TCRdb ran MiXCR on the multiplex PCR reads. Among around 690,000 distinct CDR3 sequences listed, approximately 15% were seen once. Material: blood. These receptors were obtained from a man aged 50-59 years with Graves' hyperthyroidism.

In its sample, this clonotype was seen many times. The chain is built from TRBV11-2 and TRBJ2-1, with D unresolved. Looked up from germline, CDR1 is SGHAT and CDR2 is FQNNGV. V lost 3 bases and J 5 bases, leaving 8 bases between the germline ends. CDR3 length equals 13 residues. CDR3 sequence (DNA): TGTGCCAGCAGCTTCGGATCAAACAATGAGCAGTTCTTC. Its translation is CASSFGSNNEQFF.

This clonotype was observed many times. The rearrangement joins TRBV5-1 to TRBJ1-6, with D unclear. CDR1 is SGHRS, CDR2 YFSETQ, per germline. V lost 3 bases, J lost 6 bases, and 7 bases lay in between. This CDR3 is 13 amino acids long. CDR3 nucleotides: TGCGCCAGCAGCTCGGCCCTTAATTCACCCCTCCACTTT. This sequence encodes CASSSALNSPLHF.

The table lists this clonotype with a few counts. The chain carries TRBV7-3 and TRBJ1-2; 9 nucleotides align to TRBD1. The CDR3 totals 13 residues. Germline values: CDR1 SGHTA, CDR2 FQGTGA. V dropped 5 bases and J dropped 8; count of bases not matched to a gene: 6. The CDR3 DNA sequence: TGTGCCAGCAGCGATTGGACAGGGGAAGGCTACACCTTC. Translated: CASSDWTGEGYTF.